The sequence of this T cell receptor beta chain was determined in a study of blood T cell repertoires in COVID-19 (dated by TCRdb to about 2020). With respect to the entire study: Samples covering the acute and convalescent phases of COVID-19 were provided by collaborators in the United States, Italy and Spain. Subjects who had been exposed to COVID-19, were actively infected with it, or had recovered from it provided the deeply sampled blood TCRbeta repertoires that made up the dataset. Where available, HLA class I and class II types were taken from metadata supplied by the sample provider and were not determined by assay-based typing. The prospective study material was composed of cDNA or gDNA derived from T cells, B-cell-depleted T cells, or PBMCs. The repertoires were released in a freely available public database intended as a resource for research on the immune response to SARS-CoV-2. Sample metadata almost always included a de-identified subject ID, COVID-19 status, age in years and sex. The samples were drawn from the first 160 participants of the ongoing ImmuneRACE study and from some 1,300 subjects provided by 6 global collaborators.

The CDR3 starts with the cysteine, ends with the phenylalanine, and has 14 residues. CDR3 DNA only is kept here, 42 bases in frame from base 1. V sheds 3 bases and J sheds 3 bases, leaving 9 bases between their ends. Looking up the germline V gene (reference sequence) yields CDR1 MNHNY and CDR2 SVGAGI. The study at large found these results: The quantity of clinical and demographic metadata differed by source and by participant and was supplied without curation.

TCRbeta CDR3 regions were amplified from genomic DNA by means of the immunoSEQ Assay, a bias-controlled multiplex PCR. The study's processing was this. Within the assay, amplification of reference gene primers was used to estimate how many nucleated cells each sample contained. Sequence reads were collapsed and filtered to measure the absolute abundance of every unique TCRbeta CDR3 rearrangement. For each sample, productive Simpson clonality was calculated as the square root of Simpson's diversity index over productive rearrangements. TCRdb stores this immuneACCESS table with in-frame sequences only. Part of the clones is absent; in the studies checked, under half of the shortfall reflects unresolved V genes, and no reason is known for the rest. The DNA gave D and trimming, while V, J and clone size come from that table. This sample gives under 300,000 clones in total; around 90% of them show up just once. The ten most abundant clones make up about 1.9% of the sample.

On this clone: Its binding antigen is unknown. Base qualities are not at hand, and no much larger clone is one base apart.

Enrolling through a virtual design, the prospective study's participants ranged in age from about 18 to 89 years and lived across some 23 United States geographic areas. Cohort assignment in the prospective study relied on participant-reported clinical history from a screening survey and a study questionnaire. For ImmuneRACE Cohort 3, a participant was defined as recovered based on two consecutive negative NP/OP PCR tests, clearance by a healthcare professional, or resolution of symptoms. In the prospective study, whole blood, serum and a nasopharyngeal or oropharyngeal swab were collected from each participant by mobile phlebotomists. Additional blood draws and questionnaires over an approximately 2-month period could optionally be provided by prospective study participants. Blood samples from the prospective study were shipped frozen or at room temperature prior to DNA extraction.

The V and J segments used are TRBV6-6 and TRBJ1-3; the D gene assignment is ambiguous. The receptor's source is a woman in her late teens or twenties who had recovered from COVID-19. The source material was PBMCs or T cells enriched from blood (not recorded which). This receptor carries the CDR3 CASSYFTVGNTIYF. The nucleotide sequence reads TGTGCCAGCAGTTATTTTACAGTTGGAAACACCATATATTTT.